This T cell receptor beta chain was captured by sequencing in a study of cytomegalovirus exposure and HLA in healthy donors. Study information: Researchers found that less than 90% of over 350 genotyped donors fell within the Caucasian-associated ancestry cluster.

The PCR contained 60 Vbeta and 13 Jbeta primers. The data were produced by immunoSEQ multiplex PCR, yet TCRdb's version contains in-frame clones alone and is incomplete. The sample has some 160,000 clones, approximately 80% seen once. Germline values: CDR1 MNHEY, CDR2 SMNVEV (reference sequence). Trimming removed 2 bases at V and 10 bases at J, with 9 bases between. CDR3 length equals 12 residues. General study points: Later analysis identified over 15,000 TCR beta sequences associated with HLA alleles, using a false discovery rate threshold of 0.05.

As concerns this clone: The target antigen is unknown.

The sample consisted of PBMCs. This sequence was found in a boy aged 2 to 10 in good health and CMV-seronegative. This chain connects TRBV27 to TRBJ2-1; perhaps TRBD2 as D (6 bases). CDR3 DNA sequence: TGTGCCAGCAGTTTAGAGGGGAGGGAGCAGTTCTTC. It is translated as CASSLEGREQFF.